The entry that follows covers one T cell receptor beta chain sequence. Those enrolled in Seattle joined during active infection and were followed longitudinally afterward. This entry belongs to a study of blood T cell repertoires in COVID-19. Study-wide context: Sources were T cells, B-cell-depleted T cells, or PBMCs; the material itself was cDNA or gDNA.

Under the authors' procedure: Amplification of reference gene primers was used by the study to estimate nucleated cell counts. The data were produced by immunoSEQ multiplex PCR, yet TCRdb's version contains in-frame clones alone and is incomplete. From that table come the V and J calls and clone size; the DNA was used to work out D and trimming. The sample holds roughly 440,000 clones, roughly 88% seen once. Trimming took 5 bases from V and 9 from J; bases not matched to a gene: 5. CDR3 length: 15 residues. Germline V lookup: CDR1 MNHEY, CDR2 SMNVEV (reference sequence). The TCR originated in a woman aged 45-65 years with COVID-19, enrolled during active disease. Specimen: peripheral blood. The V gene is TRBV27, the J gene TRBJ2-1, with 15 positions matching TRBD2. CDR3: CASSRTSGGAGEQFF. The DNA for the CDR3 is TGTGCCAGCAGTCGGACTAGCGGGGGGGCCGGTGAGCAGTTCTTC.